Listed below are T cell receptor beta chains from one sample, sequenced in a study of blood T cell repertoires in COVID-19. Sequencing was performed with immunoSEQ multiplex PCR; in TCRdb, only in-frame clones are kept and a portion is missing. The sample records roughly 140,000 clones, more than 70% being singletons. The sequenced sample consisted of peripheral blood. Source of these receptors: a man aged 55 to 70 with active or convalescent COVID-19. Both conserved end residues are part of each CDR3. The D gene is left open where the match is weak. Rows give clone size only sometimes, using once, few, many, or a class for an expanded clone.

v_call: TRBV3-1/TRBV3-2
d_call: NA
j_call: TRBJ1-1
clone_size: NA
cdr3_nt: TGTGCCAGCAGCCCGAACGCGGGGGGCGCTGAAGCTTTCTTT
cdr3_aa: CASSPNAGGAEAFF

v_call: TRBV29-1
d_call: NA
j_call: TRBJ2-7
clone_size: NA
cdr3_nt: TGCAGCGGAAGACAAGCCCCGCGGGGTGAGCAGTACTTC
cdr3_aa: CSGRQAPRGEQYF

v_call: TRBV5-1
d_call: TRBD1
j_call: TRBJ1-2
clone_size: NA
cdr3_nt: TGCGCCAGCAGCCCCCAGGGGGCGCGCGGCTACACCTTC
cdr3_aa: CASSPQGARGYTF

v_call: TRBV4-3
d_call: TRBD2
j_call: TRBJ2-1
clone_size: NA
cdr3_nt: TGCGCCAGCAGCCCAGGACTAGCGGGAAGGACCTACAATGAGCAGTTCTTC
cdr3_aa: CASSPGLAGRTYNEQFF

v_call: TRBV20-1
d_call: TRBD1
j_call: TRBJ2-7
clone_size: NA
cdr3_nt: TGCAGGTTGACAGGGGCTGACGAGCAGTACTTC
cdr3_aa: CRLTGADEQYF

v_call: TRBV5-1
d_call: NA
j_call: TRBJ2-2
clone_size: few
cdr3_nt: TGCGCCAGCAGTCCGAGCCTTAGCAACACCGGGGAGCTGTTTTTT
cdr3_aa: CASSPSLSNTGELFF

v_call: TRBV28
d_call: NA
j_call: TRBJ1-1
clone_size: NA
cdr3_nt: TGTGCCAGCACCCGCGGGGGGGGCTACACTGAAGCTTTCTTT
cdr3_aa: CASTRGGGYTEAFF

v_call: TRBV28
d_call: TRBD1
j_call: TRBJ2-7
clone_size: NA
cdr3_nt: TGTGCCAGCACGGACAGGGTTTACGAGCAGTACTTC
cdr3_aa: CASTDRVYEQYF

v_call: TRBV4-2
d_call: TRBD2
j_call: TRBJ2-3
clone_size: NA
cdr3_nt: TGTGCCAGCAGCCAAGATTATCGCCGCGCGGGAGGGGGCACAGATACGCAGTATTTT
cdr3_aa: CASSQDYRRAGGGTDTQYF

v_call: TRBV20-1
d_call: NA
j_call: TRBJ1-6
clone_size: NA
cdr3_nt: TGCAGTGCTAGTCGGTCAGGTAGATCACCCCTCCACTTT
cdr3_aa: CSASRSGRSPLHF

v_call: TRBV19
d_call: TRBD2
j_call: TRBJ2-3
clone_size: NA
cdr3_nt: TGTGCCAGTACCCCACTAGCGGGAGGGGGGTTGGGCACAGATACGCAGTATTTT
cdr3_aa: CASTPLAGGGLGTDTQYF

v_call: TRBV11-2
d_call: TRBD1
j_call: TRBJ2-2
clone_size: NA
cdr3_nt: TGTGCCAGCAGCAATTCCGGGACAGCCACCGGGGAGCTGTTTTTT
cdr3_aa: CASSNSGTATGELFF

v_call: TRBV6-5
d_call: NA
j_call: TRBJ1-4
clone_size: once
cdr3_nt: TGTGCCAGCAGATACCCTACAGGGAAGATACATGAAAAACTGTTTTTT
cdr3_aa: CASRYPTGKIHEKLFF

v_call: TRBV7-2
d_call: TRBD1
j_call: TRBJ1-6
clone_size: NA
cdr3_nt: TGTGCCAGCAGCTCCGGGACAGCGATATCTTGGGGTTCACCCCTCCACTTT
cdr3_aa: CASSSGTAISWGSPLHF

v_call: TRBV7-7
d_call: TRBD2
j_call: TRBJ2-2
clone_size: NA
cdr3_nt: TGTGCCAGCAGCGACCAGCCACTAGCGGGGGGGAACACCGGGGAGCTGTTTTTT
cdr3_aa: CASSDQPLAGGNTGELFF

v_call: TRBV24-1
d_call: NA
j_call: TRBJ1-5
clone_size: NA
cdr3_nt: TGTGCCACCAGTGACCCCTCGGGTAGTGGTCAGCCCCAGCATTTT
cdr3_aa: CATSDPSGSGQPQHF

v_call: TRBV28
d_call: NA
j_call: TRBJ1-6
clone_size: NA
cdr3_nt: TGTGCCAGCAGCCCCGGCTCAGGGAGGGTAGCACCCCTCCACTTT
cdr3_aa: CASSPGSGRVAPLHF

v_call: TRBV7-2
d_call: NA
j_call: TRBJ2-5
clone_size: NA
cdr3_nt: TGTGCCAGCATCCGGACTGCGGGAGAGACCCAGTACTTC
cdr3_aa: CASIRTAGETQYF

v_call: TRBV7-8
d_call: NA
j_call: TRBJ1-3
clone_size: NA
cdr3_nt: TGTGCCAGCAGCCGGTTGAGAGGCAGCCTCTCTGGAAACACCATATATTTT
cdr3_aa: CASSRLRGSLSGNTIYF

v_call: TRBV7-3
d_call: NA
j_call: TRBJ1-2
clone_size: NA
cdr3_nt: TGTGCCAGCAGCTATGGGCCTTCTAACTATGGCTACACCTTC
cdr3_aa: CASSYGPSNYGYTF

v_call: TRBV15
d_call: NA
j_call: TRBJ1-4
clone_size: NA
cdr3_nt: TGTGCCACCAGCAGAGGCCCGGGGGCAACTAATGAAAAACTGTTTTTT
cdr3_aa: CATSRGPGATNEKLFF

v_call: TRBV7-9
d_call: NA
j_call: TRBJ1-3
clone_size: NA
cdr3_nt: TGTGCCAGCAGCTCCCCACATGGGAGCACCATATATTTT
cdr3_aa: CASSSPHGSTIYF

v_call: TRBV11-2
d_call: NA
j_call: TRBJ1-6
clone_size: NA
cdr3_nt: TGTGCCAGCAGACAAATAGGAGGTTCACCCCTCCACTTT
cdr3_aa: CASRQIGGSPLHF

v_call: TRBV5-5
d_call: NA
j_call: TRBJ2-6
clone_size: NA
cdr3_nt: TGTGCCAGCAGCTTGGAGGGGGTGCCTGGGGCCAACGTCCTGACTTTC
cdr3_aa: CASSLEGVPGANVLTF

v_call: TRBV10-3
d_call: NA
j_call: TRBJ2-7
clone_size: NA
cdr3_nt: TGTGCCATCAGTGAGTCGCGGGGTACGGGGCAGTACTTC
cdr3_aa: CAISESRGTGQYF

v_call: TRBV18
d_call: NA
j_call: TRBJ2-7
clone_size: NA
cdr3_nt: TGTGCCAGCTCACCAGATTCGGGGGAGCAGTACTTC
cdr3_aa: CASSPDSGEQYF

v_call: TRBV4-1
d_call: NA
j_call: TRBJ2-3
clone_size: NA
cdr3_nt: TGCGCCAGCAGCCAAGAGGGGGCAGGGAGCACAGATACGCAGTATTTT
cdr3_aa: CASSQEGAGSTDTQYF

v_call: TRBV12-3/TRBV12-4
d_call: NA
j_call: TRBJ2-3
clone_size: NA
cdr3_nt: TGTGCCAGCAATAGTTTTCCAGATACGCAGTATTTT
cdr3_aa: CASNSFPDTQYF

v_call: TRBV25-1
d_call: TRBD1
j_call: TRBJ1-3
clone_size: NA
cdr3_nt: TGTGCCTTCTGTACAGGGGCCTTGGGAAACACCATATATTTT
cdr3_aa: CAFCTGALGNTIYF

v_call: TRBV9
d_call: TRBD2
j_call: TRBJ2-7
clone_size: NA
cdr3_nt: TGTGCCAGCAGCGTAGCGGGGGGAGAAGGGGCCGAGCAGTACTTC
cdr3_aa: CASSVAGGEGAEQYF

v_call: TRBV30
d_call: NA
j_call: TRBJ1-6
clone_size: NA
cdr3_nt: TGTGCCTGGAAGGCTGGACAGATAGAAAGTAAAAATTCACCCCTCCACTTT
cdr3_aa: CAWKAGQIESKNSPLHF

v_call: TRBV27
d_call: NA
j_call: TRBJ2-2
clone_size: NA
cdr3_nt: TGTGCCAGCAGTGCCCGAGGGGGGGCCAGGGAGCTGTTTTTT
cdr3_aa: CASSARGGARELFF

v_call: TRBV6-5
d_call: NA
j_call: TRBJ1-2
clone_size: NA
cdr3_nt: TGTGCCAGCACCCGGTTAGCCGACCACTATGGCTACACCTTC
cdr3_aa: CASTRLADHYGYTF

v_call: TRBV18
d_call: NA
j_call: TRBJ1-4
clone_size: NA
cdr3_nt: TGTGCCAGCTCACCACGACAGACTAATGAAAAACTGTTTTTT
cdr3_aa: CASSPRQTNEKLFF

v_call: TRBV30
d_call: NA
j_call: TRBJ1-3
clone_size: NA
cdr3_nt: TGTGCCTGGAGTTTAGGGGCGTCTGGAAACACCATATATTTT
cdr3_aa: CAWSLGASGNTIYF

v_call: TRBV3-1/TRBV3-2
d_call: TRBD1
j_call: TRBJ1-1
clone_size: NA
cdr3_nt: TGTGCCAGCAGCCAAGATGTACTCGGGACAGGTATCGTGAACACTGAAGCTTTCTTT
cdr3_aa: CASSQDVLGTGIVNTEAFF

v_call: TRBV5-1
d_call: TRBD2
j_call: TRBJ2-7
clone_size: NA
cdr3_nt: TGCGCCAGCAGCTTGACCGGGACTAGCTCCGAGCAGTACTTC
cdr3_aa: CASSLTGTSSEQYF

v_call: TRBV19
d_call: NA
j_call: TRBJ2-5
clone_size: NA
cdr3_nt: TGTGCCAGTAGTTCTGCGACAGACTTACAAGAGACCCAGTACTTC
cdr3_aa: CASSSATDLQETQYF

v_call: TRBV28
d_call: NA
j_call: TRBJ1-5
clone_size: NA
cdr3_nt: TGTGCCAGCAGTTCAGGGTTTGGGGAAACACAGCATTTT
cdr3_aa: CASSSGFGETQHF

v_call: TRBV27
d_call: TRBD2
j_call: TRBJ2-1
clone_size: many
cdr3_nt: TGTGCCAGCAGTTTTTCGGGACTAGCGGTAAATGAGCAGTTCTTC
cdr3_aa: CASSFSGLAVNEQFF

v_call: TRBV5-1
d_call: TRBD2
j_call: TRBJ2-1
clone_size: once
cdr3_nt: TGCGCCAGCAGCTCCCAACCGGGACTAGCGGACAATGAGCAGTTCTTC
cdr3_aa: CASSSQPGLADNEQFF

v_call: TRBV4-1
d_call: TRBD1
j_call: TRBJ1-4
clone_size: NA
cdr3_nt: TGCGCCAGCAGCCAAGTCCTGGACAGGGGTGAAAAACTGTTTTTT
cdr3_aa: CASSQVLDRGEKLFF

v_call: TRBV5-1
d_call: NA
j_call: TRBJ2-2
clone_size: few
cdr3_nt: TGCGCCAGCAACGACGGCGGGTACACCGGGGAGCTGTTTTTT
cdr3_aa: CASNDGGYTGELFF

v_call: TRBV29-1
d_call: NA
j_call: TRBJ2-5
clone_size: NA
cdr3_nt: TGCAGCGTTGTTAAGGGGAGGGAGACCCAGTACTTC
cdr3_aa: CSVVKGRETQYF

v_call: TRBV30
d_call: NA
j_call: TRBJ1-2
clone_size: NA
cdr3_nt: TGTGCCTGGAGTGTACGGGGGTATGGATATGGCTACACCTTC
cdr3_aa: CAWSVRGYGYGYTF

v_call: TRBV30
d_call: NA
j_call: TRBJ1-3
clone_size: NA
cdr3_nt: TGTGCCTGGACCGCGGGGTCCGGAAACACCATATATTTT
cdr3_aa: CAWTAGSGNTIYF

v_call: TRBV18
d_call: NA
j_call: TRBJ1-3
clone_size: NA
cdr3_nt: TGTGCCAGCTCACCCACAGGGATCTCTGGAAACACCATATATTTT
cdr3_aa: CASSPTGISGNTIYF

v_call: TRBV24-1
d_call: NA
j_call: TRBJ2-2
clone_size: once
cdr3_nt: TGTGCCACCAGTGATTTGCCCGGGACTGGGAACACCGGGGAGCTGTTTTTT
cdr3_aa: CATSDLPGTGNTGELFF

v_call: TRBV10-3
d_call: NA
j_call: TRBJ2-1
clone_size: NA
cdr3_nt: TGTGCCATCAGTGATAGGAGCTATGGCCTCTCCTACAATGAGCAGTTCTTC
cdr3_aa: CAISDRSYGLSYNEQFF

v_call: TRBV6-5
d_call: NA
j_call: TRBJ1-1
clone_size: NA
cdr3_nt: TGTGCCAGCCAGATTACAGGGAGTGGGACTGAAGCTTTCTTT
cdr3_aa: CASQITGSGTEAFF

v_call: TRBV5-6
d_call: TRBD1
j_call: TRBJ1-2
clone_size: few
cdr3_nt: TGTGCCAGCAGCTACAATCAAATAGCCGGGACAGGCCATCTCACCTTC
cdr3_aa: CASSYNQIAGTGHLTF